One T cell receptor beta chain is described in this entry. Its antigen is unidentified. V lost 3 bases and J 3 bases, leaving 12 bases between the germline ends. Looked up from germline, CDR1 is MDHEN and CDR2 is SYDVKM. The length of the CDR3 is 14 residues. Some clones are missing from TCRdb's copy, which holds only in-frame ones; the method was immunoSEQ multiplex PCR. The table has about 200,000 clones, roughly 80% seen once; the top ten hold around 5.4%. This sample is part of a study of cytomegalovirus exposure and HLA in healthy donors. Study background: In a later analysis, the 90 to 150 validation repertoires were reported to have used the same platform as the 550 to 850 first-cohort repertoires. Study results and limitations: Investigators reported some 150 TCR beta chains as tied to cytomegalovirus. Most TCR sequences showed up rarely, but some public TCRs showed up in many donors.

The study drew the donors from its approximately 110-subject validation cohort, separate from the approximately 670-subject first cohort. The chain has TRBV28 and TRBJ2-7; D might be TRBD2 (7 bases). The TCR was taken from a woman younger than 35 in good health and CMV-seronegative. Material for sequencing was PBMCs. CDR3 sequence: CASSFPGEGYEQYF. The CDR3 DNA sequence: TGTGCCAGCAGTTTCCCAGGGGAGGGCTACGAGCAGTACTTC. Based on the CDR3 plus reference TRBV28 and TRBJ2-7, the full variable domain is DVKVTQSSRYLVKRTGEKVFLECVQDMDHENMFWYRQDPGLGLRLIYFSYDVKMKEKGDIPEGYSVSREKKERFSLILESASTNQTSMYLCASSFPGEGYEQYFGPGTRLTVT.